This T cell receptor beta chain was recorded in a study of shared clonotypes between healthy human individuals. Turning to the study itself: Per-donor plates numbered three CD4 naive, three CD4 memory, two CD8 naive and one CD8 memory.

Details on this clone: Its antigen is not known.

Findings of the study overall: Memory subsets generally showed smaller estimated richness than naive subsets did.

Cells designated naive CD8 were CD45RO-negative and were positively selected for CCR7, with terminally differentiated effector memory CD45RA+ cells excluded. Only Caucasian adults living in Nashville, Tennessee made up the donor group. Produced via immunoSEQ multiplex PCR; TCRdb's table is partial and in-frame only. This table holds about 580,000 clones, 95% to 98% found once. The CDR3 loop spans 15 amino acids. Germline CDR1 is SNHLY and CDR2 is FYNNEI. Trimming shortened V by 7 bases and J by 0 bases, and 13 bases separated the two germline ends. V gene TRBV2 combines with J gene TRBJ1-3; D perhaps matches TRBD1 (5 bases). This receptor was obtained from a man aged 25-45 years in good health. Sequencing was carried out using naive CD8+ T cells sorted from blood. This CDR3 is CASKKGPSSGNTIYF. DNA of the CDR3: TGTGCCAGCAAGAAGGGGCCTAGCTCTGGAAACACCATATATTTT.